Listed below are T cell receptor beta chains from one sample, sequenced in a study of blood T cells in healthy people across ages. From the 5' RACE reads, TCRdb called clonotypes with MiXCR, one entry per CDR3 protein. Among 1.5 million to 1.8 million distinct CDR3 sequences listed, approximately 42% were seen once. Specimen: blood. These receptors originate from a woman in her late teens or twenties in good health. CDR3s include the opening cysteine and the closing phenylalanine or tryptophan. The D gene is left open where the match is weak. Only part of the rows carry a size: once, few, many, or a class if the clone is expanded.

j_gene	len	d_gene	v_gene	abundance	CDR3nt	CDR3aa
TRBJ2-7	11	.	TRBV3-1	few	TGTGCCAGCAGCCAAGATTACCAGCAGTACTTC	CASSQDYQQYF
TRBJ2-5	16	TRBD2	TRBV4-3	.	TGCGCCAGCAGCCAGTCAGCTAGCGGGGGCCGGGGGACCCAGTACTTC	CASSQSASGGRGTQYF
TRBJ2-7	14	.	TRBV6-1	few	TGTGCCAGCAGTTTAGAGGGGTACTCCTACGAGCAGTACTTC	CASSLEGYSYEQYF
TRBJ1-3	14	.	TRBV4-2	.	TGTGCCAGCAGCCCCGGGACGCTAGGAAACACCATATATTTT	CASSPGTLGNTIYF
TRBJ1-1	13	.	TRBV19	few	TGTGCCAGTAGTGTCAGGCGGGACACTGAAGCTTTCTTT	CASSVRRDTEAFF
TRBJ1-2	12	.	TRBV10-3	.	TGTGCCATCAGGGGCGTGGGGTATGGCTACACCTTC	CAIRGVGYGYTF
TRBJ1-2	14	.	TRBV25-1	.	TGTGCCAGCAGTGAAGTCGGACTTAACTATGGCTACACCTTC	CASSEVGLNYGYTF
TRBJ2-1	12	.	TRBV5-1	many	TGCGCCAGCAGCTTGGAGGGAAATGAGCAGTTCTTC	CASSLEGNEQFF
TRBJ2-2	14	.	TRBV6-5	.	TGTGCCAGCAGGCCCGGCAGCTACACCGGGGAGCTGTTTTTT	CASRPGSYTGELFF
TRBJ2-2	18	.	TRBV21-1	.	TGTGCCAGCAGCAAAGTAGCGGCGGCATCCAGCAACACCGGGGAGCTGTTTTTT	CASSKVAAASSNTGELFF
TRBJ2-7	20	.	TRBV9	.	TGTGCCAGCAGCGTAGCTCCCCAGGAGGGGGCCCCACTGGGGTACTACGAGCAGTACTTC	CASSVAPQEGAPLGYYEQYF
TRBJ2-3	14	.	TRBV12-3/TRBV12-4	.	TGTGCCAGCAGCCTGACTGTTAGCGCAGATACGCAGTATTTT	CASSLTVSADTQYF
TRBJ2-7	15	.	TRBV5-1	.	TGCGCCAGCAGCATTGACCCTAGTAGTTCCTACGAGCAGTACTTC	CASSIDPSSSYEQYF
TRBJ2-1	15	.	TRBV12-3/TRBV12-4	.	TGTGCCAGCAGTTTATGGTCGAGTGGGGAAACAGAGCAGTTCTTC	CASSLWSSGETEQFF
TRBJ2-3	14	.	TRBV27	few	TGTGCCAGCAGAATCGGAAGGTGGACGGATACGCAGTATTTT	CASRIGRWTDTQYF
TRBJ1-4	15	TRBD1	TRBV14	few	TGTGCCAGCAGCGCGACCGGGACAGGGGAAGAAAAACTGTTTTTT	CASSATGTGEEKLFF